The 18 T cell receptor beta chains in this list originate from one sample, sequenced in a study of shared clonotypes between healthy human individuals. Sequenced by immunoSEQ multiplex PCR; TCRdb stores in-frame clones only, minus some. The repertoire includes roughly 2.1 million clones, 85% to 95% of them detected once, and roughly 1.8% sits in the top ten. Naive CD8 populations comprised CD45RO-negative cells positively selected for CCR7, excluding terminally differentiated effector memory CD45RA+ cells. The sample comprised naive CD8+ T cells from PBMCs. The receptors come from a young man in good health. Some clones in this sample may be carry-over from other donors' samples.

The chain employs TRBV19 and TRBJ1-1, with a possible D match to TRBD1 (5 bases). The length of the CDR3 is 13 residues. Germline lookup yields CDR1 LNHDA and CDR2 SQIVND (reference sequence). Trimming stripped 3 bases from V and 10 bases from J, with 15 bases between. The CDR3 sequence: CASSIARGISAFF. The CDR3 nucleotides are TGTGCCAGTAGTATCGCCCGGGGCATTTCAGCTTTCTTT.

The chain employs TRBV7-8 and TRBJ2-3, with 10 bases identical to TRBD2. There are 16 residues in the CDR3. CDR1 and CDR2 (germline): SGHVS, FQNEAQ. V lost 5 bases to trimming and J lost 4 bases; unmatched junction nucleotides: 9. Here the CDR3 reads CASSPKLAGVPDTQYF. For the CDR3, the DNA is TGTGCCAGCAGCCCAAAGCTAGCGGGAGTTCCAGATACGCAGTATTTT. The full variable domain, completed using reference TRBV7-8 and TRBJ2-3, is GAGVSQSPRYKVAKRGQDVALRCDPISGHVSLFWYQQALGQGPEFLTYFQNEAQLDKSGLPSDRFFAERPEGSVSTLKIQRTQQEDSAVYLCASSPKLAGVPDTQYFGPGTRLTVL.

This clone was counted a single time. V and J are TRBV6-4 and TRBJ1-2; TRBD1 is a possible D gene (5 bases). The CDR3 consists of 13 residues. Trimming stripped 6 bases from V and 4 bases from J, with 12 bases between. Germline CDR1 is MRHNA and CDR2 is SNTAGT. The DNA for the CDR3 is TGTGCCAGCAGGGAACAGGAAACCTATGGCTACACCTTC. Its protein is CASREQETYGYTF.

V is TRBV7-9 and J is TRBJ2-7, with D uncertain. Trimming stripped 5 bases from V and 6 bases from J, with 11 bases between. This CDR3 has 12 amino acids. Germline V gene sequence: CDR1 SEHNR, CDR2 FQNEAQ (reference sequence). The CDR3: CASSPDISEQYF. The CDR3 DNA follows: TGTGCCAGCAGCCCAGACATCAGCGAGCAGTACTTC.

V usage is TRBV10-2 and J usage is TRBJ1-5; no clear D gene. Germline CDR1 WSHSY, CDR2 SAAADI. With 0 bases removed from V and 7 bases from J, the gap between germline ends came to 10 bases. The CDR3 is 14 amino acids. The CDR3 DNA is TGCGCCAGCAGTGAGTCCGAGTTCGGGCAGCCCCAGCATTTT. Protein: CASSESEFGQPQHF.

CDR3 coding DNA: TGTGCCAGCTCTGACGGACCACTCTCTGGAAACACCATATATTTT. Residues: CASSDGPLSGNTIYF. V usage is TRBV7-2 and J usage is TRBJ1-3; no clear D gene. CDR3 length: 15 residues. Germline CDR1 reads SGHTA; CDR2 reads FQGNSA. Deletions cut 8 bases from V and 0 bases from J, with 14 bases between.

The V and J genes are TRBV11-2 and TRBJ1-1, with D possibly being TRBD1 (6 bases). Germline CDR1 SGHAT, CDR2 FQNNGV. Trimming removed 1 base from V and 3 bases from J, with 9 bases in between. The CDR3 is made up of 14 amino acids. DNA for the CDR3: TGTGCCAGCAGCTTAGGGGGGCGGCACACTGAAGCTTTCTTT. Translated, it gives CASSLGGRHTEAFF.

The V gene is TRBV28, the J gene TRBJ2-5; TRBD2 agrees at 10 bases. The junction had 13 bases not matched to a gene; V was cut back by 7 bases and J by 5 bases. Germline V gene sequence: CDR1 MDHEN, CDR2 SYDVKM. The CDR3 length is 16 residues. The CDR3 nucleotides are TGTGCCAGCACCGGGAAGCGGGAGGGTCTGAGGGAGACCCAGTACTTC. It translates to CASTGKREGLRETQYF.

The CDR3: CASSVDLPPYEQYF. In nucleotides, the CDR3 is TGTGCCAGCAGCGTAGATCTCCCGCCCTACGAGCAGTACTTC. This sequence joins TRBV9 and TRBJ2-7; no clear D gene. The germline V gene has CDR1 SGDLS and CDR2 YYNGEE. The ends were cut back, 0 bases at V and 2 bases at J, with 9 bases in the middle. The CDR3 extends over 14 amino acids.

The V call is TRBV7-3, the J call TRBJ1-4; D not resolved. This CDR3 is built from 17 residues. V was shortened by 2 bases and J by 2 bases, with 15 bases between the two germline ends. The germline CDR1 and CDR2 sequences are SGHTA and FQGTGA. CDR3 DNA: TGTGCCAGCAGCTTATCTCCTCGCGGCGGGACTAATGAAAAACTGTTTTTT. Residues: CASSLSPRGGTNEKLFF.

The CDR3 loop reads CASTGLAGDYEQYF. The CDR3 coding sequence is TGTGCCAGCACCGGACTAGCGGGAGACTACGAGCAGTACTTC. The chain employs TRBV27 and TRBJ2-7, with TRBD2 matching over 13 bases. The ends lost 7 bases at V and 3 bases at J; junction bases unmatched: 3. CDR1 is MNHEY and CDR2 is SMNVEV in the germline V gene (reference sequence). The CDR3 is 14 residues long.

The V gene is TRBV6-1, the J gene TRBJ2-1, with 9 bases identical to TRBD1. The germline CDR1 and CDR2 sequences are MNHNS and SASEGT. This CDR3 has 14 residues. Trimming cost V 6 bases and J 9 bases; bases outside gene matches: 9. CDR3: CASRTGGRSVEQFF. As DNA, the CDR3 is TGTGCCAGCAGGACAGGGGGTAGGAGTGTTGAGCAGTTCTTC.

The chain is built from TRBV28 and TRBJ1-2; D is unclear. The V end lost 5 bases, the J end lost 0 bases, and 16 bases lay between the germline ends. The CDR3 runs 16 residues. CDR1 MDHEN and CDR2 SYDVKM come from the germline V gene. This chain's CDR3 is CASSSPMTMANYGYTF. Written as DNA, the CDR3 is TGTGCCAGCAGTAGCCCCATGACAATGGCTAACTATGGCTACACCTTC.

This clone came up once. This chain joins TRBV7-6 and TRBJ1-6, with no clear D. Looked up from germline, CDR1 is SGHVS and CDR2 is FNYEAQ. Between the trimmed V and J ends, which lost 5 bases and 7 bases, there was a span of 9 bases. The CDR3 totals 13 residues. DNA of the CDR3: TGTGCCAGCAGCCCCGACCCCAATTCACCCCTCCACTTT. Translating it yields CASSPDPNSPLHF.

Written as DNA, the CDR3 is TGTGCCAGCAGTTTATCTCGTTCGGTCTCCTACAATGAGCAGTTCTTC. It yields the protein CASSLSRSVSYNEQFF. The gene calls are TRBV28 and TRBJ2-1; D is unclear. Trimming left V 1 base short and J 0 bases short, with 10 bases between. The germline V gene encodes CDR1 MDHEN and CDR2 SYDVKM. This CDR3 has 16 amino acids.

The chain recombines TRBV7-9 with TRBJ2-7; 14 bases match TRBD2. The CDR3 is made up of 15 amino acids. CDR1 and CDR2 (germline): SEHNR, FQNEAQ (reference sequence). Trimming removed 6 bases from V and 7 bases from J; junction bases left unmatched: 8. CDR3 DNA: TGTGCCAGCAGTGGTGGACTAGCGGGAGGAAAAGAGCAGTACTTC. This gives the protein CASSGGLAGGKEQYF.

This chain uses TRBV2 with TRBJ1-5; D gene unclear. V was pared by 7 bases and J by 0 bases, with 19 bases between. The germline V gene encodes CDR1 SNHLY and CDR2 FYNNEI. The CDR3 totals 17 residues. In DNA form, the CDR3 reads TGTGCCAGCAATCAAGGGCCAGGAGTGAATAGCAATCAGCCCCAGCATTTT. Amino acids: CASNQGPGVNSNQPQHF.

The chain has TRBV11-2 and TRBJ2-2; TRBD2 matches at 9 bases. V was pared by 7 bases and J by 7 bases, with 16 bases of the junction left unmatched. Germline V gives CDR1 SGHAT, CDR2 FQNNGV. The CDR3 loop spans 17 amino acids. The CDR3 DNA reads TGTGCCAGCACCCCTTTAGGCGGGAGGGCGGAAAACGGGGAGCTGTTTTTT. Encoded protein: CASTPLGGRAENGELFF.